The 30 T cell receptor beta chains presented below share a single source sample, sequenced in a study of blood T cell repertoires in COVID-19. TCRdb's copy holds only in-frame clones and misses some; the assay was immunoSEQ multiplex PCR. The table records some 250,000 clones, 70% to 90% of them present only once. Sequencing was done on a sample of PBMCs or T cells enriched from blood (not recorded which). The receptors were gathered from a woman in her fifties or sixties who had recovered from COVID-19.

The chain is built from TRBV27 and TRBJ1-2, with 9 nucleotides matching TRBD1. The V gene's germline CDR1 is MNHEY and CDR2 SMNVEV (reference sequence). This CDR3 comprises 15 residues. V dropped 0 bases and J dropped 3; count of bases not matched to a gene: 2. The CDR3 here is CASSLSGTGHYGYTF. In DNA form, the CDR3 reads TGTGCCAGCAGTTTATCAGGGACAGGGCACTATGGCTACACCTTC.

The chain carries TRBV9 and TRBJ2-5; 10 bases are a match to TRBD1. J was trimmed by 2 bases and V by 0 bases; bases with no gene match: 4. The CDR3 is 16 amino acids. Germline V gene data show CDR1 as SGDLS and CDR2 as YYNGEE. CDR3 region: CASSVGGTGAQETQYF. DNA for the CDR3: TGTGCCAGCAGCGTAGGCGGGACAGGGGCGCAAGAGACCCAGTACTTC.

The chain links TRBV6-5 to TRBJ2-7; D unclear. CDR1 and CDR2 from the germline V gene are MNHEY and SVGAGI. The CDR3 consists of 15 residues. V dropped 2 bases and J dropped 2 bases, with 13 bases sitting between them. The CDR3: CASSYALVPTYEQYF. As DNA, the CDR3 is TGTGCCAGCAGTTACGCGCTAGTCCCAACCTACGAGCAGTACTTC.

The rearrangement joins TRBV18 to TRBJ2-2, with 12 bases identical to TRBD2. The CDR3 is 16 residues long. V lost 4 bases and J lost 4; bases outside the gene matches: 4. Germline lookup yields CDR1 KGHSH and CDR2 LQKENI. The CDR3 region is CASSRELAGGTGELFF. CDR3 nucleotide sequence: TGTGCCAGCTCACGAGAACTAGCGGGAGGCACCGGGGAGCTGTTTTTT.

In its sample, this clone was seen a few times. The chain couples TRBV4-1 to TRBJ2-1, with TRBD1 matching over 10 bases. Per the germline V gene, CDR1 is MGHRA and CDR2 is YSYEKL. The V segment lost 1 base and the J segment 4 bases; nucleotides outside the gene matches: 19. The CDR3 contains 21 residues. The CDR3 is CASSQGRFLGPGTGDYNEQFF. The CDR3 coding sequence is TGCGCCAGCAGCCAAGGGCGGTTCTTGGGGCCCGGGACAGGGGATTACAATGAGCAGTTCTTC.

The J gene is TRBJ2-1, the V gene TRBV15, with 8 positions matching TRBD2. The CDR3 sequence is 14 residues long. J gave up 9 bases and V 4 bases, and 8 bases lay outside the gene matches. Germline V gene lookup returns CDR1 LNHNV and CDR2 YYDKDF (reference sequence). CDR3 sequence reads: CATSNAREVGEQFF. CDR3 nucleotide sequence: TGTGCCACCAGCAATGCGCGGGAGGTTGGTGAGCAGTTCTTC. The entire variable domain, with the rest obtained from reference TRBV15 and TRBJ2-1, is as follows: DAMVIQNPRYQVTQFGKPVTLSCSQTLNHNVMYWYQQKSSQAPKLLFHYYDKDFNNEADTPDNFQSRRPNTSFCFLDIRSPGLGDTAMYLCATSNAREVGEQFFGPGTRLTVL.

CDR3 bases: TGTGCCAGCAACCACGGGGGGCTTTATGGCTACACCTTC. Its protein is CASNHGGLYGYTF. The chain joins TRBV6-5 to TRBJ1-2; D possibly corresponds to TRBD1 (6 bases). The CDR3 is 13 residues long. The germline CDR1 and CDR2 sequences are MNHEY and SVGAGI. Trimming took 7 bases from V and 5 from J, leaving 14 bases between them.

The chain is built from TRBV6-5 and TRBJ1-1; D uncertain. Trimming stripped 4 bases from V and 3 bases from J, with 18 bases between. The CDR3 is 16 residues long. Germline V CDR1 and CDR2: MNHEY, SVGAGI. The CDR3 coding sequence is TGTGCCAGCAGTTCCCCTCGGGGAGGGAGGTACACTGAAGCTTTCTTT. Translation: CASSSPRGGRYTEAFF.

The chain has TRBV19 and TRBJ2-1; TRBD2 matches at 11 bases. The V segment lost 3 bases and the J segment 6 bases; nucleotides outside the gene matches: 4. CDR3 length: 15 amino acids. Germline lookup yields CDR1 LNHDA and CDR2 SQIVND (reference sequence). The CDR3 protein is CASSIMTSGINEQFF. The CDR3 nucleotides are TGTGCCAGTAGTATTATGACTAGCGGGATCAATGAGCAGTTCTTC. The entire variable domain, with the rest obtained from reference TRBV19 and TRBJ2-1, is as follows: DGGITQSPKYLFRKEGQNVTLSCEQNLNHDAMYWYRQDPGQGLRLIYYSQIVNDFQKGDIAEGYSVSREKKESFPLTVTSAQKNPTAFYLCASSIMTSGINEQFFGPGTRLTVL.

The chain is built from TRBV24-1 and TRBJ2-1; no clear D. Germline CDR1 is KGHDR and CDR2 is SFDVKD. The CDR3 runs to 11 residues. V shed 5 bases and J shed 7 bases, with 5 bases lying between them. CDR3 amino acids: CATSVRNEQFF. In nucleotides, the CDR3 is TGTGCCACCAGTGTTAGAAATGAGCAGTTCTTC.

The rearrangement links TRBV12-3 or TRBV12-4 to TRBJ2-3; D possibly corresponds to TRBD1 (5 bases). The CDR3 runs 12 residues. V gave up 8 bases and J gave up 4 bases, with 10 bases separating them. CDR3 in DNA: TGTGCCAGCCTAGAAGGGGCAGATACGCAGTATTTT. Translated, it gives CASLEGADTQYF.

V is TRBV5-1 and J is TRBJ2-4; perhaps TRBD1 as D (6 bases). This CDR3 comprises 16 residues. The germline V gene has CDR1 SGHRS and CDR2 YFSETQ. Trimming pared 4 bases from V and 7 bases from J, leaving 21 bases between. CDR3 coding DNA: TGCGCCAGCAGCGGGAATACAGGGTCTCCGGGCAACATTCAGTACTTC. Translation gives CASSGNTGSPGNIQYF.

The CDR3 DNA follows: TGTGCCAGCAGCCCTTCTTCGGAGACCCAGTACTTC. As protein: CASSPSSETQYF. The J gene is TRBJ2-5, the V gene TRBV7-9, with D hard to call. The CDR3 is 12 amino acids. V shed 5 bases and J shed 5 bases, with 9 bases lying between them. Per germline, CDR1 SEHNR and CDR2 FQNEAQ (reference sequence).

The CDR3 DNA follows: TGTGCCAGCAGTGAGGCAGGTACGCAGTATTTT. Translating it yields CASSEAGTQYF. The chain links TRBV2 to TRBJ2-3; D is unresolved. Germline values: CDR1 SNHLY, CDR2 FYNNEI. This CDR3 has 11 amino acids. The ends were cut back, 3 bases at V and 8 bases at J, with 6 bases in the middle.

The chain employs TRBV5-8 and TRBJ1-3; no clear D. This CDR3 contains 17 residues. The germline V and J ends were trimmed by 4 bases and 0 bases, with 17 bases remaining between them. Germline V gene sequence: CDR1 SGHTS, CDR2 YDEGEE. As DNA, the CDR3 is TGTGCCAGCAGCCGGGAAGGAGGTCCGCGCTCTGGAAACACCATATATTTT. Protein sequence: CASSREGGPRSGNTIYF.

The rearrangement links TRBV28 to TRBJ2-7; weak D call: TRBD1 (5 bases). This CDR3 is built from 13 residues. The V gene lost 7 bases and the J gene lost 4 bases, with 14 bases spanning the gap. CDR1 MDHEN and CDR2 SYDVKM come from the germline V gene. DNA of the CDR3: TGTGCCAGCATGCCTGGGGCCCAATACGAGCAGTACTTC. This translates into CASMPGAQYEQYF.

This clone was detected only a few times. This sequence joins TRBV28 and TRBJ1-1, with 7 bases that match TRBD1. The V gene's germline CDR1 is MDHEN and CDR2 SYDVKM. The CDR3 is made up of 13 amino acids. V shed 4 bases and J 7 bases; nucleotides not matched to a gene: 6. The CDR3 DNA follows: TGTGCCAGCAGTTCTCCCGACAGGGATGAAGCTTTCTTT. Translated, it gives CASSSPDRDEAFF.

The chain has TRBV15 and TRBJ1-3, with D perhaps matching TRBD1 (5 bases). V was trimmed by 0 bases and J by 2 bases, leaving 11 bases between them. The CDR3 sequence is 16 residues long. Per germline, CDR1 LNHNV and CDR2 YYDKDF (reference sequence). The CDR3 loop is CATSRDLTETGNTIYF. The CDR3, as DNA: TGTGCCACCAGCAGAGATCTGACAGAGACTGGAAACACCATATATTTT.

This chain connects TRBV2 to TRBJ1-2; D perhaps matches TRBD1 (5 bases). The CDR3 loop spans 14 amino acids. V lost 6 bases and J lost 4, with 15 bases in between. Germline loops: CDR1 SNHLY, CDR2 FYNNEI. CDR3 loop: CASRTETATYGYTF. The CDR3 bases are TGTGCCAGCAGAACAGAGACAGCGACCTATGGCTACACCTTC.

This chain connects TRBV24-1 to TRBJ2-2; TRBD1 matches at 8 bases. V shed 9 bases and J 1 base; nucleotides not matched to a gene: 12. Germline values: CDR1 KGHDR, CDR2 SFDVKD. The CDR3 length is 17 residues. The CDR3 protein is CATESGPGTGNTGELFF. CDR3 DNA: TGTGCCACCGAAAGCGGTCCCGGGACAGGGAACACCGGGGAGCTGTTTTTT.

V and J are TRBV5-4 and TRBJ1-4; the D gene is possibly TRBD1 (5 bases). Germline lookup yields CDR1 SGHNT and CDR2 YYREEE (reference sequence). This CDR3 has 12 residues. V was cut by 0 bases and J by 10 bases, with 7 bases left in between. CDR3 loop: CASSLVGGKLFF. In DNA form, the CDR3 reads TGTGCCAGCAGCTTGGTGGGGGGAAAACTGTTTTTT.

V is TRBV7-6 and J is TRBJ1-1; TRBD1 is a possible D gene (6 bases). Trimming shortened V by 4 bases and J by 6 bases, and 12 bases separated the two germline ends. The CDR3 length is 13 residues. Per germline, CDR1 SGHVS and CDR2 FNYEAQ. The CDR3: CASSSYRVAEAFF. The CDR3 DNA reads as TGTGCCAGCAGCTCGTACAGGGTAGCTGAAGCTTTCTTT.

The chain recombines TRBV12-1 with TRBJ2-7; the tabulated D call, TRBD2, remains unverified against the DNA. TRBV12-1 is described as a pseudogene. This CDR3 spans 18 amino acids. The CDR3 region is CASSPSPEASGRRDEQYF. CDR3 DNA: TGTGCCAGCAGCCCCTCCCCTGAGGCTAGCGGGAGGCGAGACGAGCAGTACTTC.

The rearrangement uses TRBV5-1 and TRBJ2-3; TRBD1 matches 9 bases. The germline CDR1 and CDR2 sequences are SGHRS and YFSETQ. Trimming cost V 0 bases and J 8 bases; bases outside gene matches: 4. CDR3 size: 14 residues. The DNA of the CDR3 is TGCGCCAGCAGCTTGGGGACAGGGGCACGTACGCAGTATTTT. Its protein product is CASSLGTGARTQYF.

V and J are TRBV15 and TRBJ1-2; unclear D gene. V shed 0 bases and J shed 4 bases, with 12 bases lying between them. Germline loops: CDR1 LNHNV, CDR2 YYDKDF (reference sequence). CDR3 length equals 15 residues. CDR3 coding DNA: TGTGCCACCAGCAGAGACCGACTGTCCGTCTATGGCTACACCTTC. Its translation: CATSRDRLSVYGYTF.

CDR3 sequence reads: CASSPGTESTDTQYF. The CDR3 DNA follows: TGTGCCAGCAGCCCCGGGACAGAGAGCACAGATACGCAGTATTTT. This chain connects TRBV13 to TRBJ2-3; 7 bases are a match to TRBD1. Trimming at V came to 5 bases and at J to 0 bases, leaving 5 bases not matched to a gene. The CDR3 totals 15 residues. Germline values: CDR1 PRHDT, CDR2 FYEKMQ (reference sequence).

This sequence joins TRBV5-6 and TRBJ2-1; 7 positions agree with TRBD1. Trimming took 3 bases from V and 5 from J; bases not matched to a gene: 8. Germline V gene sequence: CDR1 SGHDT, CDR2 YYEEEE. This CDR3 region has 15 residues. This chain's CDR3 is CASSSPGQFDNEQFF. The CDR3 coding sequence is TGTGCCAGCAGCTCCCCGGGACAGTTTGACAATGAGCAGTTCTTC.

The CDR3 protein is CASSQDILTGGDYGYTF. The CDR3 DNA reads TGTGCCAGCAGCCAAGATATTCTGACAGGGGGAGACTATGGCTACACCTTC. This chain joins TRBV3-1 (or the pseudogene TRBV3-2) and TRBJ1-2; 9 bases are shared with TRBD1. Germline CDR1 LGHDT, CDR2 YNNKEL (reference sequence). Trimming at V came to 0 bases and at J to 3 bases, leaving 8 bases not matched to a gene. This CDR3 has 17 residues.

V gene TRBV5-1 combines with J gene TRBJ1-1; 12 nucleotides align to TRBD1. Germline V lookup: CDR1 SGHRS, CDR2 YFSETQ. The CDR3 loop spans 15 amino acids. V shed 0 bases, J shed 4 bases, and the junction held 1 base outside the gene matches. The DNA for the CDR3 is TGCGCCAGCAGCTTGGGGGACAGGGGGCCCACTGAAGCTTTCTTT. It is translated as CASSLGDRGPTEAFF. Combining the CDR3 with reference TRBV5-1 and TRBJ1-1 gives the whole variable domain KAGVTQTPRYLIKTRGQQVTLSCSPISGHRSVSWYQQTPGQGLQFLFEYFSETQRNKGNFPGRFSGRQFSNSRSEMNVSTLELGDSALYLCASSLGDRGPTEAFFGQGTRLTVV.

The CDR3 nucleotides read TGTGCCACCAGCCGCGGGAGAGAAAATGAGCAGTTCTTC. It encodes CATSRGRENEQFF. The rearrangement joins TRBV15 to TRBJ2-1; 7 bases are a match to TRBD2. The CDR3 has 13 residues. Germline trimming cut 5 bases from V and 7 bases from J; bases unmatched to any gene: 5. From germline, CDR1 is LNHNV and CDR2 YYDKDF (reference sequence). The complete variable domain, with remaining parts taken from reference TRBV15 and TRBJ2-1, reads DAMVIQNPRYQVTQFGKPVTLSCSQTLNHNVMYWYQQKSSQAPKLLFHYYDKDFNNEADTPDNFQSRRPNTSFCFLDIRSPGLGDTAMYLCATSRGRENEQFFGPGTRLTVL.